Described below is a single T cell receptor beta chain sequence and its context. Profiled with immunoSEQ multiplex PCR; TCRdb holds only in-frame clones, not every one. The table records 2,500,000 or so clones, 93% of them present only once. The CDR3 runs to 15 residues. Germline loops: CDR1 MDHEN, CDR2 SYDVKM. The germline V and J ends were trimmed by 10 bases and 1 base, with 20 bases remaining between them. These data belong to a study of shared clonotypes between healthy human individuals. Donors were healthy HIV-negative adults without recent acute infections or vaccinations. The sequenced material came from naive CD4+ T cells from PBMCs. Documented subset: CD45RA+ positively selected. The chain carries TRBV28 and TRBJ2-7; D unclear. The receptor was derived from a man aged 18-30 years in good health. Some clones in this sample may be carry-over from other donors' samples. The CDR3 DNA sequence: TGTGCCACCCAGTCGGCCACTCATATATCCTACGAGCAGTACTTC. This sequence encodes CATQSATHISYEQYF.